This TCR beta chain was documented in a study of PD-1 blockade in classical Hodgkin lymphoma. Comments on this clone: Antigen specificity is unknown.

Every patient had relapsed following autologous stem cell transplantation, and cohorts differed in brentuximab vedotin exposure. Using immunoSEQ multiplex PCR, the repertoire was profiled, and TCRdb retains in-frame clones only, with some absent. Found here are about 94,000 clones, about 88% of them singletons; the top ten hold around 10%. Germline CDR1 and CDR2: SGHVS and FQNEAQ. V shed 1 base and J shed 10 bases, with 7 bases lying between them. The CDR3 is 11 amino acids. Whole-study findings and limits: Significant TCR diversity gains by C4D1 occurred in CD4+ but not CD8+ cells.

The sequence came from a human donor with classical Hodgkin lymphoma. The chain carries TRBV7-8 and TRBJ1-1, with unresolved D. Sequenced here: peripheral blood mononuclear cells (PBMCs), sampled before the second cycle of nivolumab. The CDR3 nucleotides read TGTGCCAGCAGCTTAGGGTTAGGAGCTTTCTTT. Its translation is CASSLGLGAFF.